What follows are 13 T cell receptor beta chains derived from one specimen sequenced in a study of identical twins. TCRdb used MiXCR to reprocess the 5' RACE reads, holding one entry per CDR3 protein. This repertoire shows about 530,000 distinct CDR3 sequences, about a fifth found once; its top ten account for 0.4% to 0.6%. These data are also associated with another study on yellow fever vaccine responses in identical twins.

Input material: CD4+ T cells sorted from blood. The receptor source for this set is a woman in her late teens or twenties in good health.

The chain uses TRBV20-1 and TRBJ2-5; TRBD2 aligns across 7 bases. This CDR3 contains 12 residues. Germline V gives CDR1 DFQATT, CDR2 SNEGSKA (reference sequence). The junction had 3 bases not matched to a gene; V was cut back by 3 bases and J by 5 bases. The CDR3 region has the DNA TGCAGTGCTAGTAGGGGAGGGGAGACCCAGTACTTC. Translating gives CSASRGGETQYF.

This clonotype was seen a handful of times. The chain has TRBV24-1 and TRBJ2-1; no clear D. This CDR3 region has 15 residues. Germline V CDR1 and CDR2: KGHDR, SFDVKD. Trimming took 3 bases from V and 1 from J, leaving 9 bases between them. As DNA, the CDR3 is TGTGCCACCAGTGATGCTTTGGGGTCCTACAATGAGCAGTTCTTC. It yields the protein CATSDALGSYNEQFF.

This chain links TRBV7-6 with TRBJ2-7; weak D call: TRBD1 (6 bases). The CDR3 consists of 17 residues. The germline gives CDR1 SGHVS, CDR2 FNYEAQ. Trimming took 1 base from V and 1 from J, leaving 17 bases between them. The chain's CDR3 is CASSLDLSGTRSYEQYF. CDR3 in DNA: TGTGCCAGCAGCTTAGATCTTTCGGGGACACGATCCTACGAGCAGTACTTC.

The V and J genes are TRBV2 and TRBJ1-3; 10 bases are shared with TRBD1. After removal of 8 bases from V and 6 bases from J, the junction contained 7 bases not matched to a gene. The CDR3 loop spans 14 amino acids. Looked up from germline, CDR1 is SNHLY and CDR2 is FYNNEI. This chain's CDR3 is CASYRDRGTNTIYF. DNA of the CDR3: TGTGCCAGCTACCGGGACAGGGGAACAAACACCATATATTTT. The whole variable domain, filled in from reference TRBV2 and TRBJ1-3, reads EPEVTQTPSHQVTQMGQEVILRCVPISNHLYFYWYRQILGQKVEFLVSFYNNEISEKSEIFDDQFSVERPDGSNFTLKIRSTKLEDSAMYFCASYRDRGTNTIYFGEGSWLTVV.

On this clonotype: One end of the junction varies from germline; a read error may be responsible. The chain employs TRBV3-1 and TRBJ2-3, with D possibly matching TRBD2 (6 bases). Germline loops: CDR1 LGHDT, CDR2 YNNKEL (reference sequence). The CDR3 consists of 18 residues. CDR3 in DNA: TGTGCCAGCACCCAAGTAAGGTCGGGGGAACGGAGCACAGATACGCAGTATTTT. Its translation is CASTQVRSGERSTDTQYF.

The chain recombines TRBV28 with TRBJ2-2; 10 nucleotides agree with TRBD2. This CDR3 has 16 amino acids. Per germline, CDR1 MDHEN and CDR2 SYDVKM. The ends lost 7 bases at V and 0 bases at J; junction bases unmatched: 5. The CDR3 sequence is CASKASGGTNTGELFF. DNA of the CDR3: TGTGCCAGCAAGGCTAGCGGGGGCACGAACACCGGGGAGCTGTTTTTT.

The sample holds a few counts of this clonotype. This chain uses TRBV24-1 with TRBJ2-5, with a possible D match to TRBD2 (6 bases). Germline V CDR1 and CDR2: KGHDR, SFDVKD. The CDR3 totals 15 residues. The V end was cut by 5 bases, the J end by 2 bases, with 14 bases between. The CDR3 reads CATSVSSRGQETQYF. CDR3 bases: TGTGCCACCAGTGTATCTTCTCGGGGGCAAGAGACCCAGTACTTC.

This clonotype was seen only a few times. This chain uses TRBV6-2 or TRBV6-3 with TRBJ2-7; D may be TRBD1 (5 bases). Trimming left V 0 bases short and J 0 bases short, with 18 bases between. Germline-derived CDR1 and CDR2 are MNHEY and SVGEGT. There are 18 residues in the CDR3. CDR3: CASSYSDSLVGASYEQYF. In DNA, the CDR3 is TGTGCCAGCAGTTACTCGGATTCGCTAGTAGGGGCCTCCTACGAGCAGTACTTC.

This chain links TRBV29-1 with TRBJ2-7, with D maybe TRBD1 (5 bases). The CDR3 spans 13 residues. Germline V gene lookup returns CDR1 SQVTM and CDR2 ANQGSEA. V was pared by 3 bases and J by 2 bases, with 11 bases between. For the CDR3, the DNA is TGCAGCGTTGAGACAGCACAGCCCTACGAGCAGTACTTC. This sequence encodes CSVETAQPYEQYF.

Ten or more counts support this clonotype. The chain carries TRBV7-2 and TRBJ1-1, with D unresolved. Trimming left V 5 bases short and J 1 base short, with 8 bases between. CDR3 length equals 13 residues. Germline CDR1 and CDR2: SGHTA and FQGNSA. The CDR3: CASSPTRNTEAFF. CDR3 nucleotide sequence: TGTGCCAGCAGCCCGACAAGGAACACTGAAGCTTTCTTT. Full variable domain (missing parts from reference TRBV7-2 and TRBJ1-1): GAGVSQSPSNKVTEKGKDVELRCDPISGHTALYWYRQSLGQGLEFLIYFQGNSAPDKSGLPSDRFSAERTGGSVSTLTIQRTQQEDSAVYLCASSPTRNTEAFFGQGTRLTVV.

The chain carries TRBV6-2 or TRBV6-3 and TRBJ2-3, with D uncertain. The CDR3 covers 12 residues. Per the germline V gene, CDR1 is MNHEY and CDR2 is SVGEGT. V was shortened by 8 bases and J by 7 bases, with 13 bases between the two germline ends. Here the CDR3 DNA reads TGTGCCAGCGCCACGTACACCTATACGCAGTATTTT. Translated: CASATYTYTQYF.

This clonotype was recorded a few times. The chain has TRBV20-1 and TRBJ1-6; D remains unclear. Trimming pared 0 bases from V and 2 bases from J, leaving 11 bases between. Germline CDR1 reads DFQATT; CDR2 reads SNEGSKA (reference sequence). The CDR3 totals 16 residues. The CDR3, as DNA: TGCAGTGCTAGAGATCTCGTCCAGACCTATAATTCACCCCTCCACTTT. Translation: CSARDLVQTYNSPLHF.

This clonotype was seen a handful of times. V gene TRBV15 combines with J gene TRBJ1-4, with 11 bases fitting TRBD1. The J segment lost 6 bases and the V segment lost 5 bases, leaving 8 bases of the junction unmatched. There are 16 residues in the CDR3. Germline CDR1 LNHNV, CDR2 YYDKDF (reference sequence). CDR3 sequence reads: CATSALLGQGDEKLFF. The CDR3 coding sequence is TGTGCCACCAGCGCGTTATTGGGACAGGGGGATGAAAAACTGTTTTTT.